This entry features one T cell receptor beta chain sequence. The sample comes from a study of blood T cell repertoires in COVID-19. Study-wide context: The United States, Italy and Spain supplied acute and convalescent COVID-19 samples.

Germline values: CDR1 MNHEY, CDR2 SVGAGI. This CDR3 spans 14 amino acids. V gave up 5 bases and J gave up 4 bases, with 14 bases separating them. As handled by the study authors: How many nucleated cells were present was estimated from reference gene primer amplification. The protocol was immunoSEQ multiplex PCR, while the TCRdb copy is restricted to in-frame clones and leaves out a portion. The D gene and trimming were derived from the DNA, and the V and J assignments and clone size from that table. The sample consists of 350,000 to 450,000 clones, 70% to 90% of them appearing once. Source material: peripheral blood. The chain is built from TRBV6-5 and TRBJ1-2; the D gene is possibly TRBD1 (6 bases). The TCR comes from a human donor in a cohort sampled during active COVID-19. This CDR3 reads CASSPVTGTYGYTF. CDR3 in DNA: TGTGCCAGCAGTCCCGTCACAGGGACCTATGGCTACACCTTC.